This T cell receptor beta chain was recovered during a study of blood T cell repertoires in COVID-19. Study-level background: COVID-19 samples, acute and convalescent, were from the United States, Italy and Spain.

The age range of participants was about 18 to 89 years, with residence in about two dozen US areas. Allocation to cohorts depended on clinical history reported by the participants. Profiled with immunoSEQ multiplex PCR; TCRdb holds only in-frame clones, not every one. The data hold about 430,000 clones, with approximately 87% observed a single time. The sequenced material came from PBMCs or T cells enriched from blood (not recorded which). This receptor was taken from a woman aged 25 to 45 with acute COVID-19.

CDR3 region: CASSKDGSPGTGSTLEGNTEAFF. DNA for the CDR3: TGTGCCAGCAGCAAAGACGGGAGTCCCGGGACAGGGTCCACCCTAGAGGGGAACACTGAAGCTTTCTTT. The chain combines TRBV21-1 with TRBJ1-1; no check of the table's D call, TRBD1, against the DNA was made. TRBV21-1 corresponds to a pseudogene. The CDR3 totals 23 residues.